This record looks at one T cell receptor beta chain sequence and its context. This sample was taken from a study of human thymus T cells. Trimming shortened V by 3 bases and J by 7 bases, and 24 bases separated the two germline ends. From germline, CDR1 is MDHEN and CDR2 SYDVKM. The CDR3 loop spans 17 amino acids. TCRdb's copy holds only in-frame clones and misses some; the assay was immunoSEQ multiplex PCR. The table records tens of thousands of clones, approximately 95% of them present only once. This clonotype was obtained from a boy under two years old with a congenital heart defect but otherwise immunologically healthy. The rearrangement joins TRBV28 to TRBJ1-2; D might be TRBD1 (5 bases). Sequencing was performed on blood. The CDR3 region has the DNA TGTGCCAGCAGTTTTAGAGGACTAGGGGCGGCCTTGATTGGCTACACCTTC. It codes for CASSFRGLGAALIGYTF.